Listed below are T cell receptor beta chains from one sample, sequenced in a study of T cells after yellow fever vaccination. TCRdb re-derived calls from the 5' RACE reads in MiXCR, one entry per CDR3 protein. This table holds hundreds of thousands of distinct CDR3 sequences, around 6.5% found once. The sample in question was PBMCs, obtained 5 days after the yellow fever booster vaccination. The receptors originated from a man younger than 45 who received the YFV17D yellow fever vaccine. CDR3s include the opening cysteine and the closing phenylalanine or tryptophan. The order of the fields is J gene, V gene, clone size, D gene, CDR3 DNA, CDR3 protein. The D gene is left open where the match is weak. Part of the rows lack a size; the others show once, few, many or a class for expanded clones.

TRBJ2-2 TRBV15 many - TGTGCCACCAGCAGAGGGGGGGCCTCGGTCGGGGAGCTGTTTTTT CATSRGGASVGELFF
TRBJ2-7 TRBV12-3/TRBV12-4 - - TGTGCCAGCAGCCACCCGTCCTCGGAGTCCTACGAGCAGTACTTC CASSHPSSESYEQYF
TRBJ2-3 TRBV7-2 - TRBD2 TGTGCCAGCAGCTTGGATAGCGGGAGCTCCGTGGGTACGCAGTATTTT CASSLDSGSSVGTQYF
TRBJ1-1 TRBV20-1 - - TGCAGTGCTAGTGGGGGATACCGCGTGAACACTGAAGCTTTCTTT CSASGGYRVNTEAFF
TRBJ2-3 TRBV12-3/TRBV12-4 many TRBD2 TGTGCCAGCAGTTTTGTAGCGGGTCCAGATACGCAGTATTTT CASSFVAGPDTQYF
TRBJ1-5 TRBV20-1 - - TGCAGTGCTAGTCGCAGCCAGTATAGCAATCAGCCCCAGCATTTT CSASRSQYSNQPQHF
TRBJ2-7 TRBV3-1 - TRBD2 TGTGCCTGCAGCCGAACCAGCGGGAGGGCCTACGAGCAGTACTTC CACSRTSGRAYEQYF
TRBJ2-1 TRBV20-1 - TRBD1 TGCAGTGCTAGTAGGACAGGGGGGGCAAATGAGCAGTTCTTC CSASRTGGANEQFF
TRBJ2-1 TRBV2 few TRBD2 TGTGCCAGCAGTACCTTAGCGGGAGAAGATGAGCAGTTCTTC CASSTLAGEDEQFF
TRBJ2-5 TRBV3-1 many TRBD1 TGTGCCAGCAGCCAAGGCGGACAGGGGGAAGAGACCCAGTACTTC CASSQGGQGEETQYF
TRBJ1-5 TRBV7-2 many - TGTGCCAGCAGCTTAGTACAGGGTCTCAATCAGCCCCAGCATTTT CASSLVQGLNQPQHF
TRBJ1-2 TRBV28 - - TGTGCCAGCAGTCGCGCCGGGGGGGCGCTTCACTATGGCTACACCTTC CASSRAGGALHYGYTF
TRBJ2-5 TRBV20-1 few TRBD2 TGCAGTGCTAGAAACCCTAGCGGGAGGTACCAAGAGACCCAGTACTTC CSARNPSGRYQETQYF
TRBJ2-7 TRBV4-3 few TRBD2 TGCGCCAGCAGCCAGGCCCTAGCGGGAGGGCCTTACGAGCAGTACTTC CASSQALAGGPYEQYF
TRBJ2-5 TRBV5-1 - TRBD2 TGCGCCAGCAGCGGGGGACTAGCGGGATCTGGGGAAGAGACCCAGTACTTC CASSGGLAGSGEETQYF
TRBJ2-3 TRBV15 few TRBD2 TGTGCCACCAGCAGGCCTAGCGGGACGGATACGCAGTATTTT CATSRPSGTDTQYF
TRBJ2-6 TRBV7-6 few - TGTGCCAGCAGCGCAGAGGCGAACTCTGGGGCCAACGTCCTGACTTTC CASSAEANSGANVLTF
TRBJ2-5 TRBV7-3 few TRBD2 TGTGCCAGCAGCTTAGTAGCGGGAGGGTCCGGGGGCCAAGAGACCCAGTACTTC CASSLVAGGSGGQETQYF
TRBJ2-1 TRBV19 many - TGTGCCAGTAAAACGGGAGACTACAATGAGCAGTTCTTC CASKTGDYNEQFF
TRBJ2-7 TRBV27 - - TGTGCCAGCAGTTTTTGGTTTGGGGCCTCTAATTTGTACGAGCAGTACTTC CASSFWFGASNLYEQYF
TRBJ2-6 TRBV7-2 many - TGTGCCAGCAGCTTAGCTGGTGCTGGGGCCAACGTCCTGACTTTC CASSLAGAGANVLTF
TRBJ2-1 TRBV5-4 few - TGTGCCAGCAGCTTCGACAGCAATGAGCAGTTCTTC CASSFDSNEQFF
TRBJ2-1 TRBV19 - - TGTGCCAGTAGAGCGGTTTGGACTGAGGGCTGGCAGTTCTTC CASRAVWTEGWQFF
TRBJ1-5 TRBV20-1 - - TGCAGTGCAGTCTCTAGCAATCAGCCCCAGCATTTT CSAVSSNQPQHF
TRBJ2-1 TRBV3-1 - TRBD2 TGTGCCAGCAGCGGTTATACACTTCGACTAGCGGGACCCCCCTCCCACAATGAGCAGTTCTTC CASSGYTLRLAGPPSHNEQFF
TRBJ2-7 TRBV12-3/TRBV12-4 - - TGTGCCAGCAGGCTAGACTACTACGAGCAGTACTTC CASRLDYYEQYF
TRBJ1-1 TRBV5-1 many - TGCGCCAGCAGCTTGACGGGCAGGGCCACCACTGAAGCTTTCTTT CASSLTGRATTEAFF
TRBJ2-3 TRBV5-4 many TRBD1 TGTGCCAGCAGCGGGACAGGGCGTACAGATACGCAGTATTTT CASSGTGRTDTQYF
TRBJ1-3 TRBV18 few TRBD1 TGTGCCAGCTCACCGCTGGACAGGGCTGGAAACACCATATATTTT CASSPLDRAGNTIYF
TRBJ1-2 TRBV21-1 many - TGTGCCAGCAAAGCCCGATTGCATGGCTACACCTTC CASKARLHGYTF